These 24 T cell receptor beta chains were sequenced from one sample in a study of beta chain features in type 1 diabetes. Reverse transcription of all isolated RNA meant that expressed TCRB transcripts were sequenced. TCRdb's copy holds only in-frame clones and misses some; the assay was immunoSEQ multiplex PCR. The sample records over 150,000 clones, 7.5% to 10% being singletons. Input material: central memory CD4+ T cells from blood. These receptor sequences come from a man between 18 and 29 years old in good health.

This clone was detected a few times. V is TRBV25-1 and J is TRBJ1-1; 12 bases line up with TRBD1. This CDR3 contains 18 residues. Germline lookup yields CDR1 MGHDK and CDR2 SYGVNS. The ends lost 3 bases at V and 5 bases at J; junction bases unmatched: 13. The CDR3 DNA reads TGTGCCAGCAGTGAGACGTTACCGGGACAGGGGGCGAGAACTGAAGCTTTCTTT. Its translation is CASSETLPGQGARTEAFF.

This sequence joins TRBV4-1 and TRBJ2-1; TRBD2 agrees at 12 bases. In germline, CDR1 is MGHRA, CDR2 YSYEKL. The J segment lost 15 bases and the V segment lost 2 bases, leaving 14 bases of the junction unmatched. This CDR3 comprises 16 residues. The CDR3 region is CASSQRGSSGRALLFF. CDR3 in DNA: TGCGCCAGCAGCCAAAGGGGTTCTAGCGGGAGGGCCTTACTGTTCTTC.

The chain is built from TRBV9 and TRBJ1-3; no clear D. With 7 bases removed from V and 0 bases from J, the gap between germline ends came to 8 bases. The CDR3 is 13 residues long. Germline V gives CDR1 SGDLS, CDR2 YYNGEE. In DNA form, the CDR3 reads TGTGCCAGCGGCCAAAACTCTGGAAACACCATATATTTT. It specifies CASGQNSGNTIYF.

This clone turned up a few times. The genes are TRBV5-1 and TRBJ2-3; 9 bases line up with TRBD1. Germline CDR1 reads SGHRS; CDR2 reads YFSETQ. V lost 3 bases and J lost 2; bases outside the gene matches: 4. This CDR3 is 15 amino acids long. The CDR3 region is CASSSGQGLTDTQYF. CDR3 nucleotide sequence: TGCGCCAGCAGCTCGGGACAGGGACTCACAGATACGCAGTATTTT.

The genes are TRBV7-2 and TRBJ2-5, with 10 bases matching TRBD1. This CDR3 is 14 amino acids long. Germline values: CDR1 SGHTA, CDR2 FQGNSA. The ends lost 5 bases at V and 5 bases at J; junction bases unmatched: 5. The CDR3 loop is CASSRQGARETQYF. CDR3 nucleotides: TGTGCCAGCAGCCGACAGGGGGCCAGGGAGACCCAGTACTTC.

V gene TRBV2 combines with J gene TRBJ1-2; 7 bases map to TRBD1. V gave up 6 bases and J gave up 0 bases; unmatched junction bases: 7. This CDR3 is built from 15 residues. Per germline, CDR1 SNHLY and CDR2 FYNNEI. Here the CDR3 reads CASRRIDRANYGYTF. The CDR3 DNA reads TGTGCCAGCAGAAGGATTGACAGGGCTAACTATGGCTACACCTTC.

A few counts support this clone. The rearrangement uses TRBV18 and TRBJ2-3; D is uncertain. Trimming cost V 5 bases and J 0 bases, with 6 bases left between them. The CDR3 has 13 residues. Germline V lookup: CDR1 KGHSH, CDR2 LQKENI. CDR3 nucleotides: TGTGCCAGCTCAGCAGTTAGCACAGATACGCAGTATTTT. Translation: CASSAVSTDTQYF.

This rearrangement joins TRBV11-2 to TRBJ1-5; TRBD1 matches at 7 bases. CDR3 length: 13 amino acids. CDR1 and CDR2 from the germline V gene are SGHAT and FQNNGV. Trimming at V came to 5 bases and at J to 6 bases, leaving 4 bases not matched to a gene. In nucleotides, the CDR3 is TGTGCCAGCAGCACCGACAGGGCTCAGCCCCAGCATTTT. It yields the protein CASSTDRAQPQHF.

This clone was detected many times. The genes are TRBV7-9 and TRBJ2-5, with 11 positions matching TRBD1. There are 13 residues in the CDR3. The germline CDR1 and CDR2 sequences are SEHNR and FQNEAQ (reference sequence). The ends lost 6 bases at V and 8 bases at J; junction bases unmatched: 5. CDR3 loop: CASREWTGGTQYF. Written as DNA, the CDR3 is TGTGCCAGCAGGGAATGGACAGGGGGCACCCAGTACTTC.

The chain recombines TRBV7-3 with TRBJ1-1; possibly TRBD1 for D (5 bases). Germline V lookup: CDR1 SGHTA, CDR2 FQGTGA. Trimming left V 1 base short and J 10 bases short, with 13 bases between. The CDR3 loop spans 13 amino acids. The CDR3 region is CASSLSWGSRAFF. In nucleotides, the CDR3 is TGTGCCAGCAGCTTAAGTTGGGGCTCCCGAGCTTTCTTT.

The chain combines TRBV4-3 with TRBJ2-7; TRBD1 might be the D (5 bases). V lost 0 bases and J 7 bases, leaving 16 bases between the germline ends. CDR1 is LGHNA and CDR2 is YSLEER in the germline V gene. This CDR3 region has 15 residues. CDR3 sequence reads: CASSQDADTSREQYF. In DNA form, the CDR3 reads TGCGCCAGCAGCCAAGACGCGGACACCTCTCGGGAGCAGTACTTC.

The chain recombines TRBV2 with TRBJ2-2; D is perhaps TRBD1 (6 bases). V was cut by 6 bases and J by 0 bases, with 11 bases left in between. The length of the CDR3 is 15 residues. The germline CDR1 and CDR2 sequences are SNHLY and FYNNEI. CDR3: CASSPQGPNTGELFF. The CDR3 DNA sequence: TGTGCCAGCAGCCCACAGGGTCCGAACACCGGGGAGCTGTTTTTT.

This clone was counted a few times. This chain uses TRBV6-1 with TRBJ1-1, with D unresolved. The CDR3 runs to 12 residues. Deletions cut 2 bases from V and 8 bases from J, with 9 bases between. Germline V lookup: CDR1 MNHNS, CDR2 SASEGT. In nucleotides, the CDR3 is TGTGCCAGCAGTGAATCCCCGGGGGAAGCTTTCTTT. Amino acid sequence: CASSESPGEAFF.

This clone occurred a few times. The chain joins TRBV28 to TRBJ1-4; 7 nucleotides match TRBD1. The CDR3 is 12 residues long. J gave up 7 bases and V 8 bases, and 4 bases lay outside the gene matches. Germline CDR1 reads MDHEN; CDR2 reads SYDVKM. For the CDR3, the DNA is TGTGCCAGCGGGACAGCGTTTGAAAAACTGTTTTTT. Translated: CASGTAFEKLFF.

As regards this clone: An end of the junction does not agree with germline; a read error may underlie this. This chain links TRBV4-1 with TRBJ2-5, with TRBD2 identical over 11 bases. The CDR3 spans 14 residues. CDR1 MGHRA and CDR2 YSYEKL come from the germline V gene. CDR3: CASSQGTSGETQYF. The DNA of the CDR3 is TGTGCCAGCAGCCAAGGGACTAGCGGAGAGACCCAGTACTTC.

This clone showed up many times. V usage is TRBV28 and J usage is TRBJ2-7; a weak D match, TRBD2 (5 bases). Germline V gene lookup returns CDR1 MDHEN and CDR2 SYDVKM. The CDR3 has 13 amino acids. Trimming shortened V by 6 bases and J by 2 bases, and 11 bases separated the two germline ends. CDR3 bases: TGTGCCAGCAGCCCTGTCGGGACCTACGAGCAGTACTTC. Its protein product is CASSPVGTYEQYF. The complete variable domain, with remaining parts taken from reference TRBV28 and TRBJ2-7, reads DVKVTQSSRYLVKRTGEKVFLECVQDMDHENMFWYRQDPGLGLRLIYFSYDVKMKEKGDIPEGYSVSREKKERFSLILESASTNQTSMYLCASSPVGTYEQYFGPGTRLTVT.

DNA for the CDR3: TGTGCCAGCTCACCCGGGACAGTCCGCTACGAGCAGTACTTC. Residues: CASSPGTVRYEQYF. V is TRBV18 and J is TRBJ2-7, with 7 bases lining up with TRBD1. Trimming took 3 bases from V and 3 from J; bases not matched to a gene: 5. Germline V CDR1 and CDR2: KGHSH, LQKENI. There are 14 residues in the CDR3.

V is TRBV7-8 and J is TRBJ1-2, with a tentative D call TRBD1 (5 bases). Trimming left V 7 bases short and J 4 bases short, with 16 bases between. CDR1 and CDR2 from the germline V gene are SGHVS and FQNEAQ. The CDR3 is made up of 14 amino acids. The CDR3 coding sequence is TGTGCCAGCACCTTCTCGGGGGGAAGCTATGGCTACACCTTC. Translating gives CASTFSGGSYGYTF.

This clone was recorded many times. The CDR3 loop is CASSIPSGGASNEQFF. In DNA, the CDR3 is TGTGCCAGTAGTATTCCATCGGGGGGCGCGAGCAATGAGCAGTTCTTC. This rearrangement joins TRBV19 to TRBJ2-1, with D maybe TRBD2 (7 bases). V lost 3 bases and J lost 6, with 18 bases in between. The CDR3 sequence is 16 residues long. CDR1 and CDR2 (germline): LNHDA, SQIVND (reference sequence). The entire variable domain, with the rest obtained from reference TRBV19 and TRBJ2-1, is as follows: DGGITQSPKYLFRKEGQNVTLSCEQNLNHDAMYWYRQDPGQGLRLIYYSQIVNDFQKGDIAEGYSVSREKKESFPLTVTSAQKNPTAFYLCASSIPSGGASNEQFFGPGTRLTVL.

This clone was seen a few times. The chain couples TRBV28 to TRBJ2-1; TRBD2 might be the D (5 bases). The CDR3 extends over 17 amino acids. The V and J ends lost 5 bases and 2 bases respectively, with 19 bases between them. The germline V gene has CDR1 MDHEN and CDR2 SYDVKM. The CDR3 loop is CASSPLLTTIPYNEQFF. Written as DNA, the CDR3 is TGTGCCAGCAGTCCACTCCTGACTACCATACCCTACAATGAGCAGTTCTTC. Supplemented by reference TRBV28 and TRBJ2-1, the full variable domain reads DVKVTQSSRYLVKRTGEKVFLECVQDMDHENMFWYRQDPGLGLRLIYFSYDVKMKEKGDIPEGYSVSREKKERFSLILESASTNQTSMYLCASSPLLTTIPYNEQFFGPGTRLTVL.

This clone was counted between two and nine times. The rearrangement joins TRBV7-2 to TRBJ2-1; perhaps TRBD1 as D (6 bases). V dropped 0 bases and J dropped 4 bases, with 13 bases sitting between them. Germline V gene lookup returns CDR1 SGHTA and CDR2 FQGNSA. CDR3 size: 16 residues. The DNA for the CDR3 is TGTGCCAGCAGCTTAGCGGGGGCGGGCGGGTACAATGAGCAGTTCTTC. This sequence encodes CASSLAGAGGYNEQFF.

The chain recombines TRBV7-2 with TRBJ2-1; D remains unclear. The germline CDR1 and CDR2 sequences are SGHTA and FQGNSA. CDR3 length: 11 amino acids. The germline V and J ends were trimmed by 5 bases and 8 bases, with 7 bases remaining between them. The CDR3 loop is CASSRAYEQFF. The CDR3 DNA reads TGTGCCAGCAGCCGAGCATATGAGCAGTTCTTC. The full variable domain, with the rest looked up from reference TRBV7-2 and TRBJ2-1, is GAGVSQSPSNKVTEKGKDVELRCDPISGHTALYWYRQSLGQGLEFLIYFQGNSAPDKSGLPSDRFSAERTGGSVSTLTIQRTQQEDSAVYLCASSRAYEQFFGPGTRLTVL.

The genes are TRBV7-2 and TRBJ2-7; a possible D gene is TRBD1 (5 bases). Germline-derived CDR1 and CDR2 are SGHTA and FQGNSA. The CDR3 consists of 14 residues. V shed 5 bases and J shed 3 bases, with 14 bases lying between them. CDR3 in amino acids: CASSLPGPYYEQYF. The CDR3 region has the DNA TGTGCCAGCAGCCTCCCAGGGCCGTACTACGAGCAGTACTTC.

The CDR3 region is CASSPGTASSYEQYF. As DNA, the CDR3 is TGTGCCAGCTCACCAGGGACAGCGAGCTCCTACGAGCAGTACTTC. This chain joins TRBV18 and TRBJ2-7, with TRBD1 matching 7 bases. This CDR3 is 15 amino acids long. Losses at the gene ends were 2 bases for V and 0 bases for J; bases not matched to a gene: 4. Looked up from germline, CDR1 is KGHSH and CDR2 is LQKENI.